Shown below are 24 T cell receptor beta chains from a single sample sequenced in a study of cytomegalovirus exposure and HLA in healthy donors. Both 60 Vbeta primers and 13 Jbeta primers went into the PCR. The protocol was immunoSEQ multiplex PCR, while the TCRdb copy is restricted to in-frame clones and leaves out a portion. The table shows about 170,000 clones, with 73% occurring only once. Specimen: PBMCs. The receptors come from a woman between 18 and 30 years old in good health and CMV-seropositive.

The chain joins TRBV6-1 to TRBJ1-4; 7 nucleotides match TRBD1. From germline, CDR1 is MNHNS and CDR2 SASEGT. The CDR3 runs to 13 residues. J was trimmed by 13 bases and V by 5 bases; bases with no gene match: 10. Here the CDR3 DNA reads TGTGCCAGCAGTTCCGGGGACAGCGGGGGACTGTTTTTT. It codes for CASSSGDSGGLFF.

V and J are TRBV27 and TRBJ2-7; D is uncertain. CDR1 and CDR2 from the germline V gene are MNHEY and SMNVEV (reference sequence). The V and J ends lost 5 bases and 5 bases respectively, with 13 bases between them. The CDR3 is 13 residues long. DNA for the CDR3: TGTGCCAGCAGTCCCTCCGTAGTGCACGAGCAGTACTTC. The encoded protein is CASSPSVVHEQYF.

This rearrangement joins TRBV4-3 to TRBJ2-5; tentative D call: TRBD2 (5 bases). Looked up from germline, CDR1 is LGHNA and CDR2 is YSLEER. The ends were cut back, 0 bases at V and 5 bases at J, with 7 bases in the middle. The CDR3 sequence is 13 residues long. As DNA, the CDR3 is TGCGCCAGCAGCCAAGATGTAGCGGAGACCCAGTACTTC. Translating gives CASSQDVAETQYF.

The DNA of the CDR3 is TGCGCCAGCAGCTACACCGGGACTAGCTACGAGCAGTACTTC. Translating it yields CASSYTGTSYEQYF. The V and J genes are TRBV5-1 and TRBJ2-7; TRBD2 matches 8 bases. Germline values: CDR1 SGHRS, CDR2 YFSETQ. The ends lost 3 bases at V and 3 bases at J; junction bases unmatched: 5. This CDR3 spans 14 amino acids.

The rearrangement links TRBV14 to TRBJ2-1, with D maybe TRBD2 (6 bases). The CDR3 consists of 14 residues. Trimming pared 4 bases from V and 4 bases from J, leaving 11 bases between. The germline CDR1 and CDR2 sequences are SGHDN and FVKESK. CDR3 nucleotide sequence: TGTGCCAGCAGCCTAGGGACTGGGTACAATGAGCAGTTCTTC. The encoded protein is CASSLGTGYNEQFF.

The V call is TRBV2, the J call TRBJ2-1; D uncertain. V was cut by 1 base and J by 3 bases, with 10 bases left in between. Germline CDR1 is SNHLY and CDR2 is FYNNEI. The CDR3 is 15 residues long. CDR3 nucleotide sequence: TGTGCCAGCAGTGAAGTTGCGGAGAGCTACAATGAGCAGTTCTTC. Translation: CASSEVAESYNEQFF.

The CDR3 sequence is CASSDGEIRGYGYTF. Written as DNA, the CDR3 is TGCGCCAGCAGCGACGGAGAGATCAGGGGCTATGGCTACACCTTC. The chain is built from TRBV5-1 and TRBJ1-2, with D tentatively TRBD1 (6 bases). The CDR3 has 15 amino acids. Trimming took 4 bases from V and 4 from J, leaving 17 bases between them. Germline V CDR1 and CDR2: SGHRS, YFSETQ.

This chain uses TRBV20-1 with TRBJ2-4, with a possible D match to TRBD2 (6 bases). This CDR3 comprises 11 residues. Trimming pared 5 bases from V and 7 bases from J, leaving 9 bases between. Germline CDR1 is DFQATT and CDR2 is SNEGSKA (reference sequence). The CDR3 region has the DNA TGCAGTGCTTGGACTACCAACATTCAGTACTTC. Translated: CSAWTTNIQYF.

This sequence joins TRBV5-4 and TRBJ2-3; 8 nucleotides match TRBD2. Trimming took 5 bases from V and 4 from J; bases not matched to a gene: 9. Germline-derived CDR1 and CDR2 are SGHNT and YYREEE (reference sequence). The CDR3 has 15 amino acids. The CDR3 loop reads CASRGSGGPPDTQYF. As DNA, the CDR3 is TGTGCCAGCAGGGGAAGCGGGGGCCCCCCAGATACGCAGTATTTT.

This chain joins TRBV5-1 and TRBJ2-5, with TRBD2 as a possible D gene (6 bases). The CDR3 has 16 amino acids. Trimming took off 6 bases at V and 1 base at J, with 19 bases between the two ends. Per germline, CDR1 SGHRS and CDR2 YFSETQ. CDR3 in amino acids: CASTLGRRGGQETQYF. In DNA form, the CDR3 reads TGCGCCAGCACCCTGGGCAGGCGGGGTGGCCAAGAGACCCAGTACTTC.

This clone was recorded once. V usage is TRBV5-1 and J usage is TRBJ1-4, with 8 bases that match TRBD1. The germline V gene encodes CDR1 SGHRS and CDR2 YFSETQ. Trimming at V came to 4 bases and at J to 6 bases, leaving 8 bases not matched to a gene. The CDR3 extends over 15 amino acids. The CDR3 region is CASSVDRGRDEKLFF. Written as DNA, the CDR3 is TGCGCCAGCAGCGTCGACAGGGGTCGGGATGAAAAACTGTTTTTT.

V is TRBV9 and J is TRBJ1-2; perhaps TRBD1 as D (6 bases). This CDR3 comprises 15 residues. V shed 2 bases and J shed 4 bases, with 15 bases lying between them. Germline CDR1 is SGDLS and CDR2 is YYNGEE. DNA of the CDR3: TGTGCCAGCAGCGTGGACAGATCTCCAACCTATGGCTACACCTTC. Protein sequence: CASSVDRSPTYGYTF.

CDR3 residues: CASSQEVPGTGELFF. The CDR3 DNA reads as TGTGCCAGCAGCCAAGAGGTTCCCGGCACCGGGGAGCTGTTTTTT. V and J are TRBV11-3 and TRBJ2-2; D is uncertain. Germline CDR1 reads SGHNT; CDR2 reads YENEEA. The CDR3 is made up of 15 amino acids. The V end lost 5 bases, the J end lost 4 bases, and 14 bases lay between the germline ends.

The CDR3 spells CATSRGDKEAFF. In DNA form, the CDR3 reads TGTGCCACCAGCAGGGGGGACAAGGAAGCTTTCTTT. J is TRBJ1-1 and V is TRBV15, with D perhaps TRBD1 (6 bases). The CDR3 runs 12 residues. The V gene's germline CDR1 is LNHNV and CDR2 YYDKDF (reference sequence). V lost 3 bases, J lost 8 bases, and 10 bases lay in between.

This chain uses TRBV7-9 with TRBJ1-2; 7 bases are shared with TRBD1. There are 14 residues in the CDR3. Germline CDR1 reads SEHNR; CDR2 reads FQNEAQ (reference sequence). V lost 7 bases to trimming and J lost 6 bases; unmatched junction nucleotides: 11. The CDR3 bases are TGTGCCAGCAACACAGGGGAATCCAATCATGGCTACACCTTC. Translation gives CASNTGESNHGYTF.

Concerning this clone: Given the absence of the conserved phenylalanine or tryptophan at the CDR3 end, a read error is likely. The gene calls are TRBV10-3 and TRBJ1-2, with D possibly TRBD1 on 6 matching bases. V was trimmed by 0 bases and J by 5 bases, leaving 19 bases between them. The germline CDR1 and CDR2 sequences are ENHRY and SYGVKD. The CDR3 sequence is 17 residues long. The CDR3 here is CAISESMSPGERYGYTL. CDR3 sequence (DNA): TGTGCCATCAGTGAGTCGATGTCCCCAGGGGAAAGGTATGGCTACACCCTC.

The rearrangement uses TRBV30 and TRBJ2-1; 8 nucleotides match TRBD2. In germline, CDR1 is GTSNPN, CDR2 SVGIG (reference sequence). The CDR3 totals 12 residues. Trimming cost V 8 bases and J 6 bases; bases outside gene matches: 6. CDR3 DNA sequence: TGTGCCGGGCGCCGGGGGGGCAATGAGCAGTTCTTC. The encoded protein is CAGRRGGNEQFF. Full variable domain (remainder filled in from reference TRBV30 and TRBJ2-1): SQTIHQWPATLVQPVGSPLSLECTVEGTSNPNLYWYRQAAGRGLQLLFYSVGIGQISSEVPQNLSASRPQDRQFILSSKKLLLSDSGFYLCAGRRGGNEQFFGPGTRLTVL.

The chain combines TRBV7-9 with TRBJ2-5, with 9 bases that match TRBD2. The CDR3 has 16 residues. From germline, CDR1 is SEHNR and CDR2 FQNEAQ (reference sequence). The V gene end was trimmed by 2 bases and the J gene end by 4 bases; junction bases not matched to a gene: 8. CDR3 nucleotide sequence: TGTGCCAGCAGCTTAAAGCGGGGGGCCGGAGGAGAGACCCAGTACTTC. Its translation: CASSLKRGAGGETQYF.

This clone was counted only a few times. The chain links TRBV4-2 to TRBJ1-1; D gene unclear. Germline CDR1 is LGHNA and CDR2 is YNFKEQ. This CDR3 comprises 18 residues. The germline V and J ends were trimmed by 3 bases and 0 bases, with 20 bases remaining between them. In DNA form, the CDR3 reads TGTGCCAGCAGCCAGGCGACTATTCTCTACGGCGTGAACACTGAAGCTTTCTTT. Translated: CASSQATILYGVNTEAFF.

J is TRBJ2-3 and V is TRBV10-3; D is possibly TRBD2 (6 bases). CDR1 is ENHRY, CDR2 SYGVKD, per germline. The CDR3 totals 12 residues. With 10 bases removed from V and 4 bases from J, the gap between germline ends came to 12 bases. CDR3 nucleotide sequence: TGTGCCACCAACGGGGGAGCAGATACGCAGTATTTT. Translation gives CATNGGADTQYF.

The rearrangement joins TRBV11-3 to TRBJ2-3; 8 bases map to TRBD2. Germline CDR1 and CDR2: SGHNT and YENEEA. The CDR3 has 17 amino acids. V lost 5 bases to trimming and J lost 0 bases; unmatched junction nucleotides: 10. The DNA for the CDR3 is TGTGCCAGCAGCCCCCGTTCGGGGGGGAGCAGCACAGATACGCAGTATTTT. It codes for CASSPRSGGSSTDTQYF.

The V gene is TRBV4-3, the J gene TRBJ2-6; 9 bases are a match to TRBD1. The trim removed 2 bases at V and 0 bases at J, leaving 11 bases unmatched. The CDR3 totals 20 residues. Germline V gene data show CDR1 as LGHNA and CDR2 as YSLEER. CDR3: CASSQSPGTGYPSGANVLTF. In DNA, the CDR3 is TGCGCCAGCAGCCAATCCCCCGGGACAGGGTATCCCTCTGGGGCCAACGTCCTGACTTTC.

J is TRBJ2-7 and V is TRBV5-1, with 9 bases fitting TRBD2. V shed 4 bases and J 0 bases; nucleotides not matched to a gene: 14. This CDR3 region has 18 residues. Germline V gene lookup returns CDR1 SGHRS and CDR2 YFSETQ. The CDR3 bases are TGCGCCAGCAGCCCACTCCTACCTCTAGCGGGAAGCTCCTACGAGCAGTACTTC. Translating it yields CASSPLLPLAGSSYEQYF.

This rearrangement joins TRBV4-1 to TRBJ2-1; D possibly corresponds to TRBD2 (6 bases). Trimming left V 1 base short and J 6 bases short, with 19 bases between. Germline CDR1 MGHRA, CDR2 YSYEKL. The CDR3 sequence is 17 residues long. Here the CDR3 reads CASSQGAGIYLVNEQFF. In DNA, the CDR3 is TGCGCCAGCAGCCAAGGGGCGGGGATTTACCTGGTCAATGAGCAGTTCTTC.